The 12 T cell receptor beta chains reported below all come from one sample, sequenced in a study of blood T cell repertoires in COVID-19. Only in-frame clones appear in the TCRdb table, and some are missing; sequencing was by immunoSEQ multiplex PCR. The sample has about 72,000 clones; more than 80% are singletons. The sequencing sample was made of peripheral blood. These receptors were obtained from a man aged 25-40 years with acute or convalescent COVID-19.

The rearrangement uses TRBV6-2 or TRBV6-3 and TRBJ2-7, with 7 bases identical to TRBD2. Germline-derived CDR1 and CDR2 are MNHEY and SVGEGT. The CDR3 covers 15 residues. The J segment lost 0 bases and the V segment lost 2 bases, leaving 4 bases of the junction unmatched. The CDR3 region is CASSYGAGVSYEQYF. The CDR3 DNA sequence: TGTGCCAGCAGTTACGGGGCGGGAGTCTCCTACGAGCAGTACTTC.

The V call is TRBV28, the J call TRBJ1-5; D remains unclear. Per germline, CDR1 MDHEN and CDR2 SYDVKM. There are 12 residues in the CDR3. V was trimmed by 4 bases and J by 7 bases, leaving 8 bases between them. The CDR3 region is CASSYQRQPQHF. The CDR3 DNA sequence: TGTGCCAGCAGTTATCAGAGGCAGCCCCAGCATTTT.

The V call is TRBV6-5, the J call TRBJ2-7; 7 nucleotides line up with TRBD2. Germline V CDR1 and CDR2: MNHEY, SVGAGI. This CDR3 is 13 amino acids long. The trim removed 8 bases at V and 0 bases at J, leaving 4 bases unmatched. The CDR3 is CASSGRPSYEQYF. The CDR3 DNA sequence: TGTGCCAGCTCCGGGAGGCCCTCCTACGAGCAGTACTTC.

The J gene is TRBJ2-6, the V gene TRBV15, with 11 bases that match TRBD2. The germline CDR1 and CDR2 sequences are LNHNV and YYDKDF (reference sequence). The V and J ends lost 5 bases and 0 bases, in that order; junction bases with no gene match: 6. The CDR3 has 18 residues. The CDR3 protein is CATSPRLAGYSGANVLTF. DNA for the CDR3: TGTGCCACCAGCCCGAGACTAGCGGGGTACTCTGGGGCCAACGTCCTGACTTTC.

The chain joins TRBV3-1 (or the pseudogene TRBV3-2) to TRBJ2-7; D is possibly TRBD2 (7 bases). The CDR3 extends over 18 amino acids. The germline V gene encodes CDR1 LGHDT and CDR2 YNNKEL (reference sequence). V dropped 0 bases and J dropped 7 bases, with 25 bases sitting between them. DNA of the CDR3: TGTGCCAGCAGCCAAGATCCGTCAGGGGCGGGGAGGGCAGGTGAGCAGTACTTC. Its translation is CASSQDPSGAGRAGEQYF.

This clone has more than one count but fewer than ten. This chain uses TRBV5-1 with TRBJ2-3; D is ambiguous. The CDR3 length is 16 residues. V was pared by 2 bases and J by 5 bases, with 18 bases between. Germline V lookup: CDR1 SGHRS, CDR2 YFSETQ. CDR3 protein: CASSLDFSARGDTQYF. In DNA, the CDR3 is TGCGCCAGCAGCTTAGATTTTTCTGCGCGTGGAGATACGCAGTATTTT.

This rearrangement joins TRBV28 to TRBJ1-2; D call uncertain. Trimming left V 10 bases short and J 10 bases short, with 19 bases between. CDR3 size: 12 residues. Per the germline V gene, CDR1 is MDHEN and CDR2 is SYDVKM. The CDR3 here is CATLSTMLDYTF. The CDR3 DNA sequence: TGTGCCACCCTGTCAACTATGTTAGACTACACCTTC.

J is TRBJ1-1 and V is TRBV21-1; the table names TRBD1, a call not compared with the DNA. TRBV21-1 is a recognized pseudogene. The CDR3 is 12 amino acids. Here the CDR3 reads CASDSTGSEAFF. CDR3 DNA sequence: TGTGCCAGCGATTCGACAGGGAGTGAAGCTTTCTTT.

This clone was detected only a few times. The chain joins TRBV7-3 to TRBJ1-1, with D unclear. The germline V gene encodes CDR1 SGHTA and CDR2 FQGTGA. The V and J ends lost 4 bases and 7 bases respectively, with 16 bases between them. This CDR3 region has 14 residues. The CDR3 region is CASSSPGRIIEAFF. The CDR3 DNA is TGTGCCAGCAGCTCACCGGGGAGAATCATTGAAGCTTTCTTT. Variable domain in full (rest from reference TRBV7-3 and TRBJ1-1): GAGVSQTPSNKVTEKGKYVELRCDPISGHTALYWYRQSLGQGPEFLIYFQGTGAADDSGLPNDRFFAVRPEGSVSTLKIQRTERGDSAVYLCASSSPGRIIEAFFGQGTRLTVV.

The CDR3 nucleotides read TGCGCCAGCAGCCCAGGGGGCTATGGCTACACCTTC. Translated, it gives CASSPGGYGYTF. This chain links TRBV5-1 with TRBJ1-2; 7 bases are a match to TRBD1. CDR1 SGHRS and CDR2 YFSETQ come from the germline V gene. The CDR3 consists of 12 residues. The V and J ends lost 4 bases and 4 bases, in that order; junction bases with no gene match: 1.

The chain is built from TRBV27 and TRBJ1-1, with TRBD1 matching over 8 bases. CDR3 length equals 16 residues. V lost 2 bases and J lost 4; bases outside the gene matches: 9. Germline V gene data show CDR1 as MNHEY and CDR2 as SMNVEV (reference sequence). CDR3 in amino acids: CASSLRPDRVGTEAFF. In DNA form, the CDR3 reads TGTGCCAGCAGTTTACGCCCGGACAGGGTGGGCACTGAAGCTTTCTTT.

V gene TRBV5-1 combines with J gene TRBJ2-1; 7 bases are shared with TRBD2. Losses at the gene ends were 2 bases for V and 7 bases for J; bases not matched to a gene: 6. The CDR3 is 14 amino acids. From germline, CDR1 is SGHRS and CDR2 YFSETQ. The CDR3 sequence: CASSLQAGINEQFF. The CDR3 DNA reads as TGCGCCAGCAGCTTACAAGCGGGAATAAATGAGCAGTTCTTC.